The 5 T cell receptor beta chains reported below all come from one sample, sequenced in a study of T cells in Graves' hyperthyroidism and ophthalmopathy. Using RNA transcripts as the source, TCR beta CDR3 regions were amplified. HTBI primers were the set used in a first-round RT-PCR of the TCR CDR3. One entry per CDR3 protein, called by TCRdb with MiXCR from the multiplex PCR reads. Counted here are around 500,000 distinct CDR3 sequences, about 14% occurring once; the ten biggest clones make up approximately 14%. Sequencing was performed on blood. Source of these receptors: a woman between 35 and 50 years old with Graves' hyperthyroidism.

This chain joins TRBV28 and TRBJ1-3, with D tentatively TRBD1 (6 bases). The CDR3 loop spans 15 amino acids. The V and J ends lost 3 bases and 16 bases respectively, with 25 bases between them. The germline V gene encodes CDR1 MDHEN and CDR2 SYDVKM. As DNA, the CDR3 is TGTGCCAGCAGTTTTAGTGGGACAAAGGCGCCCCTACGGTATTTT. It encodes CASSFSGTKAPLRYF.

This clonotype was observed many times. This sequence joins TRBV12-3 or TRBV12-4 and TRBJ1-5; 7 positions match TRBD1. The ends lost 3 bases at V and 3 bases at J; junction bases unmatched: 2. This CDR3 has 14 residues. The CDR3 sequence is CASSFDRANQPQHF. The CDR3, as DNA: TGTGCCAGCAGTTTCGACAGGGCCAATCAGCCCCAGCATTTT.

In this sample, this clonotype turned up many times. The V and J genes are TRBV5-1 and TRBJ2-7, with D unresolved. Trimming cost V 0 bases and J 4 bases, with 8 bases left between them. Germline V gene lookup returns CDR1 SGHRS and CDR2 YFSETQ. The CDR3 covers 13 residues. Written as DNA, the CDR3 is TGCGCCAGCAGCTTGGTCGCGAGTTACGAGCAGTACTTC. It codes for CASSLVASYEQYF.

This clonotype was counted at least ten times. The chain joins TRBV3-1 to TRBJ1-1, with TRBD1 as a possible D gene (6 bases). Germline CDR1 LGHDT, CDR2 YNNKEL (reference sequence). The CDR3 extends over 12 amino acids. The germline V and J ends were trimmed by 6 bases and 10 bases, with 15 bases remaining between them. The CDR3 loop reads CASRPTGGGAFF. The CDR3 nucleotides read TGTGCCAGCAGGCCGACAGGAGGGGGAGCTTTCTTT.

The chain links TRBV25-1 to TRBJ1-5; D unclear. CDR3 length equals 15 residues. Germline lookup yields CDR1 MGHDK and CDR2 SYGVNS. Trimming took 2 bases from V and 2 from J, leaving 10 bases between them. CDR3 amino acids: CASSETGQGNQPQHF. The DNA of the CDR3 is TGTGCCAGCAGTGAAACTGGGCAAGGCAATCAGCCCCAGCATTTT.